This T cell receptor beta chain appears in the sequencing data of a study of shared clonotypes between healthy human individuals. Study details: Three plates were used per donor for CD4 naive, three for CD4 memory, two for CD8 naive and one for CD8 memory. Study results and caveats: Memory subsets had estimated richness that was generally smaller than that of naive subsets.

Using immunoSEQ multiplex PCR, the repertoire was profiled, and TCRdb retains in-frame clones only, with some absent. This table holds roughly 770,000 clones, 96% found once. Positive CCR7 selection of CD45RO-negative cells yielded the naive CD8 cells, and terminally differentiated effector memory CD45RA+ cells were excluded. Note on this clone: Antigen unknown.

The V segment lost 6 bases and the J segment 7 bases; nucleotides outside the gene matches: 12. CDR1 is MNHNS and CDR2 is SASEGT in the germline V gene. This CDR3 is built from 15 residues. The chain combines TRBV6-1 with TRBJ2-7, with TRBD2 matching 10 bases. This TCR derives from a man aged 25 to 40 in good health. Specimen: naive CD8+ T cells sorted from blood. CDR3 nucleotide sequence: TGTGCCAGCAGGGACGGGTCTAGCGGGAGTGGTGAGCAGTACTTC. It is translated as CASRDGSSGSGEQYF.